These 16 T cell receptor beta chains were all obtained from the same sample, sequenced in a study of cytomegalovirus exposure and HLA in healthy donors. The PCR was carried out with 60 Vbeta primers and 13 Jbeta primers. Measured with immunoSEQ multiplex PCR; TCRdb has only the in-frame clones, and not every one. The table lists over 130,000 clones, about 80% of them singletons. The sequencing input was PBMCs. The receptors originated from a woman in her forties in good health and CMV-seropositive.

CDR3 nucleotides: TGTGCCAGCTCACCACCGGCTAGCGGGACCAATGAGCAGTTCTTC. Translating it yields CASSPPASGTNEQFF. V and J are TRBV18 and TRBJ2-1, with 9 nucleotides matching TRBD2. CDR1 and CDR2 from the germline V gene are KGHSH and LQKENI. V shed 0 bases, J shed 6 bases, and the junction held 3 bases outside the gene matches. There are 15 residues in the CDR3.

The chain couples TRBV2 to TRBJ1-5; a possible D gene is TRBD1 (6 bases). The CDR3 has 13 residues. The germline gives CDR1 SNHLY, CDR2 FYNNEI. Between the trimmed V and J ends, which lost 7 bases and 3 bases, there was a span of 10 bases. In DNA form, the CDR3 reads TGTGCCAGCACAGGGACAACCAATCAGCCCCAGCATTTT. This codes for CASTGTTNQPQHF.

Details on this clone: One end of the junction fails to match germline, which may point to a read error. The chain recombines TRBV7-9 with TRBJ1-1; 9 nucleotides align to TRBD1. Germline CDR1 is SEHNR and CDR2 is FQNEAQ (reference sequence). The CDR3 is 17 residues long. CDR3 DNA sequence: TGTTCCAGCAGCTTATGGGGACAGGGTGGTCGAAACACTGAAGCTTTCTTT. Translating gives CSSSLWGQGGRNTEAFF.

This chain uses TRBV6-5 with TRBJ2-3; 9 bases line up with TRBD2. Per germline, CDR1 MNHEY and CDR2 SVGAGI. The V segment lost 0 bases and the J segment 3 bases; nucleotides outside the gene matches: 4. This CDR3 region has 16 residues. The CDR3, as DNA: TGTGCCAGCAGTTACTCGGGTAGCGGGAGAACAGATACGCAGTATTTT. Its protein is CASSYSGSGRTDTQYF.

The V call is TRBV5-5, the J call TRBJ1-4; no clear D gene. V was pared by 3 bases and J by 0 bases, with 9 bases between. The CDR3 consists of 15 residues. Germline CDR1 SGHKS, CDR2 YYEKEE (reference sequence). CDR3 sequence reads: CASSSYRTTNEKLFF. The CDR3, as DNA: TGTGCCAGCAGCTCCTACCGCACAACTAATGAAAAACTGTTTTTT.

This chain joins TRBV2 and TRBJ1-1; maybe TRBD1 (5 bases). The germline gives CDR1 SNHLY, CDR2 FYNNEI. Between the trimmed V and J ends, which lost 4 bases and 8 bases, there was a span of 17 bases. This CDR3 contains 14 residues. The CDR3: CASSASRQGGEAFF. CDR3 bases: TGTGCCAGCAGTGCAAGTAGGCAGGGCGGCGAAGCTTTCTTT.

As regards this clone: Compared with germline, one end of the junction differs, possibly owing to a read error. In DNA form, the CDR3 reads TGTGCTAGCAGCTTGGGCTCGGGGAACCAAGAGACCCAGTACTTC. It translates to CASSLGSGNQETQYF. The chain joins TRBV7-7 to TRBJ2-5, with D tentatively TRBD2 (5 bases). The CDR3 is 15 residues long. Germline CDR1 SSHAT, CDR2 FNYEAQ (reference sequence).

The V gene is TRBV5-1, the J gene TRBJ2-5; 11 positions match TRBD2. The V gene's germline CDR1 is SGHRS and CDR2 YFSETQ. The CDR3 is 16 residues long. V dropped 3 bases and J dropped 3; count of bases not matched to a gene: 7. The CDR3 nucleotides read TGCGCCAGCAGCTCGATCCCGGGACTAGCGGAAGAGACCCAGTACTTC. This codes for CASSSIPGLAEETQYF.

This chain joins TRBV6-1 and TRBJ2-5, with a weak D call TRBD2 (6 bases). TRBJ2-7 matches the DNA end more closely, so the J call is doubtful. The CDR3 is made up of 13 amino acids. Germline V gives CDR1 MNHNS, CDR2 SASEGT. The CDR3: CASRGGISYEQYF. The CDR3 nucleotides read TGTGCCAGCAGGGGGGGTATTTCCTACGAGCAGTACTTC.

A few counts support this clone. This chain links TRBV11-2 with TRBJ1-1, with a weak D call TRBD1 (6 bases). V was pared by 2 bases and J by 5 bases, with 9 bases between. This CDR3 has 13 amino acids. The V gene's germline CDR1 is SGHAT and CDR2 FQNNGV. CDR3 DNA sequence: TGTGCCAGCAGCTTATGGACAGAGACTGAAGCTTTCTTT. Its protein product is CASSLWTETEAFF.

The chain carries TRBV6-6 and TRBJ2-2, with a possible D match to TRBD2 (5 bases). The germline V and J ends were trimmed by 6 bases and 6 bases, with 14 bases remaining between them. The CDR3 runs 14 residues. Germline V gene lookup returns CDR1 MNHNY and CDR2 SVGAGI (reference sequence). The CDR3 DNA reads TGTGCCAGCAGCCCCAATACTAGGTCCGGGGAGCTGTTTTTT. As protein: CASSPNTRSGELFF.

The chain carries TRBV7-8 and TRBJ1-3; 7 bases match TRBD1. Germline trimming cut 0 bases from V and 7 bases from J; bases unmatched to any gene: 6. CDR1 is SGHVS, CDR2 FQNEAQ, per germline. The CDR3 is made up of 15 amino acids. This CDR3 is CASSLAGQVSNTIYF. CDR3 bases: TGTGCCAGCAGCTTAGCCGGACAGGTATCGAACACCATATATTTT.

The chain is built from TRBV5-1 and TRBJ2-1; TRBD2 aligns across 13 bases. V lost 4 bases to trimming and J lost 10 bases; unmatched junction nucleotides: 8. Germline V lookup: CDR1 SGHRS, CDR2 YFSETQ. CDR3 length: 15 amino acids. The chain's CDR3 is CASSLGLAGLGEQFF. As DNA, the CDR3 is TGCGCCAGCAGCCTGGGACTAGCGGGATTAGGGGAGCAGTTCTTC.

The CDR3 sequence is CASSLGRGVIQYF. The CDR3 coding sequence is TGTGCCAGCAGTTTGGGTCGGGGAGTCATTCAGTACTTC. The chain couples TRBV27 to TRBJ2-4, with TRBD2 as a possible D gene (5 bases). Germline CDR1 and CDR2: MNHEY and SMNVEV (reference sequence). V was shortened by 3 bases and J by 9 bases, with 12 bases between the two germline ends. CDR3 length: 13 residues.

The genes are TRBV11-3 and TRBJ2-1; possible D gene TRBD2, 5 bases. Germline V gene sequence: CDR1 SGHNT, CDR2 YENEEA. Between the trimmed V and J ends, which lost 1 base and 6 bases, there was a span of 7 bases. The length of the CDR3 is 13 residues. The CDR3 reads CASSLAAGNEQFF. DNA for the CDR3: TGTGCCAGCAGCTTAGCGGCGGGCAATGAGCAGTTCTTC.

The chain combines TRBV2 with TRBJ2-5; no firm D call. Germline CDR1 is SNHLY and CDR2 is FYNNEI. The ends were cut back, 5 bases at V and 5 bases at J, with 6 bases in the middle. This CDR3 comprises 11 residues. The CDR3 protein is CASSREETQYF. For the CDR3, the DNA is TGTGCCAGCAGTCGAGAGGAGACCCAGTACTTC.